This record covers a single TCR beta chain. These data come from a study of blood T cell repertoires in COVID-19. Study-wide context: Italy, Spain and the United States were the sources of the convalescent and acute COVID-19 samples.

The V and J ends lost 4 bases and 1 base, in that order; junction bases with no gene match: 9. The length of the CDR3 is 17 residues. Germline values: CDR1 WSHSY, CDR2 SAAADI. In the study's own analysis: Reference gene primer amplification gave estimated nucleated cell counts. Repertoires were generated with immunoSEQ multiplex PCR, while TCRdb's copy carries only in-frame clones and drops some. V, J and clone size were drawn from that table, and D and trimming were deduced from the DNA. Of 40,000 to 50,000 clones listed, around 81% are singletons. This receptor was obtained from a middle-aged man with active or convalescent COVID-19. The specimen sequenced was peripheral blood. This chain connects TRBV10-2 to TRBJ2-4; 8 nucleotides line up with TRBD1. In nucleotides, the CDR3 is TGCGCCAGCAGTGCTATGACAGGGGATGCGGCCAAAAACATTCAGTACTTC. Amino acid sequence: CASSAMTGDAAKNIQYF.